This T cell receptor (beta chain) was captured by sequencing in a study of molecular identifiers for immune sequencing clone quantification. Trimming removed 2 bases from V and 2 bases from J, with 11 bases in between. Germline V CDR1 and CDR2: SGHVS, FNYEAQ. The length of the CDR3 is 15 residues. This clonotype was picked up many times. Via MiXCR, TCRdb re-called the PCR reads, giving one row per CDR3 protein. The sample consists of some 91,000 distinct CDR3 sequences, approximately 25% of them appearing once. This clonotype was obtained from a human donor in good health. Some libraries in this study had Jurkat cell RNA spiked in. The sample comprised naive CD8+ T cells from blood, with Jurkat cell RNA spiked in. The subset: FACS-sorted CD8+CD4-CCR7+CD45RA+ naive T cells. This chain links TRBV7-6 with TRBJ2-3; D is unclear. CDR3 DNA: TGTGCCAGCAGCTTATTCGGCAGCGACACAGATACGCAGTATTTT. Residues: CASSLFGSDTDTQYF.